The entry that follows covers one T cell receptor (beta chain) sequence. What it binds is not known. The data derive from a study of STAT5B mutations in CD4+ large granular lymphocyte leukemia. Background on the study: The CDR3 'QG' motif was associated with a particular HLA allele among healthy donors.

Clones were sequenced by immunoSEQ multiplex PCR, and TCRdb holds only the in-frame ones, with some missing. The repertoire holds more than 20,000 clones, with 60% to 80% as singletons. In germline, CDR1 is MNHNS, CDR2 SASEGT. This CDR3 spans 17 amino acids. With 1 base clipped from V and 4 bases from J, the junction kept 8 bases outside the gene matches. General study results and limits: TRBV06-family usage was enriched in top patient clones (8/27) versus controls (2/35). Approximately 25% of private leukemic clonotypes occurred rarely in other patients' non-leukemic repertoires.

V is TRBV6-1 and J is TRBJ2-3, with TRBD1 identical over 10 bases. The receptor comes from a human donor in good health. The sample consisted of CD4+ T cells from blood buffy coats. The CDR3 is CASSEGQGAFRADTQYF. CDR3 DNA: TGTGCCAGCAGTGAAGGACAGGGGGCCTTTCGAGCAGATACGCAGTATTTT.